This T cell receptor (beta chain) was found in a study of spatial heterogeneity in lung cancer. General study results and limits: In tumors, expanded intratumoral alpha and beta TCR counts tracked mutation counts.

The CDR3 has 14 amino acids. V was shortened by 0 bases and J by 4 bases, with 13 bases between the two germline ends. CDR1 is DFQATT and CDR2 is SNEGSKA in the germline V gene (reference sequence). MiXCR, applied by TCRdb to the 5' RACE reads, yields one record per CDR3 protein. The sample shows thousands of distinct CDR3 sequences, roughly 2.8% of them seen only once. There are a few counts of this clonotype. The target antigen is unknown. This sample's time point: sample taken at primary tumor resection. This specimen consisted of lung tumor tissue, obtained at surgery. V is TRBV20-1 and J is TRBJ2-7, with TRBD1 as a possible D gene (5 bases). The sequence came from a male donor with early-stage non-small cell lung cancer. CDR3 protein: CSARDPIQGYEQYF. The CDR3 nucleotides are TGCAGTGCTAGAGACCCTATCCAGGGTTACGAGCAGTACTTC.